The clone carrying this TCR beta chain occurred many times. This entry comes from a study of early T cells in non-severe SARS-CoV-2 infection. TCRdb passed the 5' RACE reads through MiXCR, listing each CDR3 protein once. The sample carries 25,000 to 30,000 distinct CDR3 sequences, roughly 5.9% recorded once. The CDR3 sequence is 14 residues long. Trimming took 3 bases from V and 0 from J, leaving 6 bases between them. Germline CDR1 is LNHDA and CDR2 is SQIVND (reference sequence). Sequenced material: whole blood. The TCR comes from an adult who was a healthcare worker with PCR-confirmed SARS-CoV-2 infection or an uninfected control (not recorded which). The chain carries TRBV19 and TRBJ1-5; no clear D gene. The CDR3 DNA is TGTGCCAGTAGTATTCGGTATAGCAATCAGCCCCAGCATTTT. It translates to CASSIRYSNQPQHF. Complete variable domain (other parts from reference TRBV19 and TRBJ1-5): DGGITQSPKYLFRKEGQNVTLSCEQNLNHDAMYWYRQDPGQGLRLIYYSQIVNDFQKGDIAEGYSVSREKKESFPLTVTSAQKNPTAFYLCASSIRYSNQPQHFGDGTRLSIL.